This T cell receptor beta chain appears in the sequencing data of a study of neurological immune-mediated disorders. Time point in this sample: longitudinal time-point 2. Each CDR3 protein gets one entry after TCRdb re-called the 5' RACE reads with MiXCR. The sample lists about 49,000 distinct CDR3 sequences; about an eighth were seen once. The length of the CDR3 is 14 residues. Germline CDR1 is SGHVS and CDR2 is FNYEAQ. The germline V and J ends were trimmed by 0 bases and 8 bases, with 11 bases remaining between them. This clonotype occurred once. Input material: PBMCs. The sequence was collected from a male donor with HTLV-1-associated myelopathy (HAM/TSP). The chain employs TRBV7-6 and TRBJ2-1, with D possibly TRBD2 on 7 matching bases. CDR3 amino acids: CASSLAGGPYEQFF. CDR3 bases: TGTGCCAGCAGCTTAGCGGGGGGGCCTTATGAGCAGTTCTTC. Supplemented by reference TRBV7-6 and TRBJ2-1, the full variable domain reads GAGVSQSPRYKVTKRGQDVALRCDPISGHVSLYWYRQALGQGPEFLTYFNYEAQQDKSGLPNDRFSAERPEGSISTLTIQRTEQRDSAMYRCASSLAGGPYEQFFGPGTRLTVL.